The 23 T cell receptor beta chains below were found in one sample sequenced in a study of blood T cell repertoires in COVID-19. Clones were sequenced by immunoSEQ multiplex PCR, and TCRdb holds only the in-frame ones, with some missing. The table shows about 300,000 clones, with around 88% occurring only once. Sequencing was done on a sample of peripheral blood. The receptors originated from a woman aged 45 to 65 with acute or convalescent COVID-19.

The rearrangement uses TRBV4-1 and TRBJ2-3, with TRBD1 matching 10 bases. After removal of 3 bases from V and 3 bases from J, the junction contained 6 bases not matched to a gene. CDR1 and CDR2 from the germline V gene are MGHRA and YSYEKL. This CDR3 region has 16 residues. DNA of the CDR3: TGCGCCAGCAGCCAGGAGGCGGACAGGGGGACAGATACGCAGTATTTT. This encodes CASSQEADRGTDTQYF.

V is TRBV6-5 and J is TRBJ2-5, with 10 bases that match TRBD2. The V gene end was trimmed by 5 bases and the J gene end by 1 base; junction bases not matched to a gene: 1. The CDR3 is 14 amino acids. Looked up from germline, CDR1 is MNHEY and CDR2 is SVGAGI. This chain's CDR3 is CASSRTSGQETQYF. In DNA, the CDR3 is TGTGCCAGCAGTCGGACTAGCGGCCAAGAGACCCAGTACTTC.

The chain uses TRBV3-1 (or the pseudogene TRBV3-2) and TRBJ2-3, with TRBD1 identical over 7 bases. Losses at the gene ends were 4 bases for V and 2 bases for J; bases not matched to a gene: 3. This CDR3 region has 14 residues. Germline values: CDR1 LGHDT, CDR2 YNNKEL (reference sequence). Here the CDR3 reads CASSPRGTTDTQYF. In DNA form, the CDR3 reads TGTGCCAGCAGCCCCAGGGGGACCACAGATACGCAGTATTTT.

V gene TRBV5-1 combines with J gene TRBJ2-3; 11 bases map to TRBD2. Germline trimming cut 1 base from V and 5 bases from J; bases unmatched to any gene: 0. CDR3 length: 14 amino acids. Germline CDR1 reads SGHRS; CDR2 reads YFSETQ. The CDR3 DNA reads as TGCGCCAGCAGCTTGACTAGCGGGGGAGATACGCAGTATTTT. This encodes CASSLTSGGDTQYF.

V is TRBV12-3 or TRBV12-4 and J is TRBJ1-2; weak D call: TRBD1 (6 bases). This CDR3 comprises 13 residues. V lost 6 bases, J lost 3 bases, and 11 bases lay in between. In nucleotides, the CDR3 is TGTGCCAGCAGCCTCGCAGGGGACTATGGCTACACCTTC. It translates to CASSLAGDYGYTF.

This clone has just a few counts. The chain employs TRBV10-3 and TRBJ2-2, with TRBD1 matching over 8 bases. V gave up 4 bases and J gave up 6 bases; unmatched junction bases: 7. This CDR3 has 15 amino acids. Germline CDR1 and CDR2: ENHRY and SYGVKD. CDR3 bases: TGTGCCATCAGTGGCGGGCAGGGGGCCGCCGGGGAGCTGTTTTTT. This codes for CAISGGQGAAGELFF.

The chain uses TRBV6-6 and TRBJ1-1, with D perhaps matching TRBD1 (6 bases). Trimming stripped 8 bases from V and 1 base from J, with 11 bases between. Per germline, CDR1 MNHNY and CDR2 SVGAGI (reference sequence). This CDR3 spans 13 amino acids. The CDR3 region is CASRTVPNTEAFF. The CDR3 DNA follows: TGTGCCAGCCGGACAGTCCCGAACACTGAAGCTTTCTTT.

This chain links TRBV6-5 with TRBJ2-1, with D possibly TRBD1 on 7 matching bases. V was pared by 5 bases and J by 8 bases, with 19 bases between. The germline V gene encodes CDR1 MNHEY and CDR2 SVGAGI. CDR3 length: 15 amino acids. The CDR3: CASSLSWTGGDEQFF. CDR3 DNA: TGTGCCAGCAGTCTCTCCTGGACAGGAGGGGATGAGCAGTTCTTC.

The chain joins TRBV6-2 or TRBV6-3 to TRBJ2-3; TRBD2 agrees at 7 bases. With 0 bases clipped from V and 2 bases from J, the junction kept 5 bases outside the gene matches. Germline CDR1 MNHEY, CDR2 SVGEGT. The CDR3 sequence is 16 residues long. The CDR3 bases are TGTGCCAGCAGTTACTCAGCGCGGGAGATCACAGATACGCAGTATTTT. Its protein product is CASSYSAREITDTQYF.

The chain is built from TRBV18 and TRBJ2-1; 8 nucleotides agree with TRBD2. The CDR3 spans 15 residues. V gave up 2 bases and J gave up 3 bases; unmatched junction bases: 3. CDR1 is KGHSH, CDR2 LQKENI, per germline. CDR3 protein: CASSPTTSGYNEQFF. In nucleotides, the CDR3 is TGTGCCAGCTCACCAACTACTAGCGGCTACAATGAGCAGTTCTTC. Looking up the rest from reference TRBV18 and TRBJ2-1 gives the full variable domain: NAGVMQNPRHLVRRRGQEARLRCSPMKGHSHVYWYRQLPEEGLKFMVYLQKENIIDESGMPKERFSAEFPKEGPSILRIQQVVRGDSAAYFCASSPTTSGYNEQFFGPGTRLTVL.

This clone was recorded many times. The chain joins TRBV14 to TRBJ2-2; D is unclear. The CDR3 runs to 14 residues. V was clipped by 4 bases and J by 2 bases, with 8 bases between them. CDR1 is SGHDN, CDR2 FVKESK, per germline. The CDR3 here is CASSLGSNTGELFF. The CDR3 DNA follows: TGTGCCAGCAGCCTCGGGTCCAACACCGGGGAGCTGTTTTTT.

V and J are TRBV4-3 and TRBJ2-2; weak D call: TRBD2 (5 bases). The CDR3 spans 18 residues. V was pared by 0 bases and J by 4 bases, with 18 bases between. Germline lookup yields CDR1 LGHNA and CDR2 YSLEER. The CDR3 DNA reads TGCGCCAGCAGCCAAGATTGGACTCCTAATGGTGTCACCGGGGAGCTGTTTTTT. Its translation is CASSQDWTPNGVTGELFF.

This chain joins TRBV2 and TRBJ2-3, with D possibly being TRBD1 (6 bases). CDR3 length: 12 amino acids. CDR1 SNHLY and CDR2 FYNNEI come from the germline V gene. Trimming left V 8 bases short and J 6 bases short, with 12 bases between. CDR3 DNA sequence: TGTGCCAGCTCAGGGGAACGGGATACGCAGTATTTT. It translates to CASSGERDTQYF.

This clone was counted between two and nine times. J is TRBJ1-5 and V is TRBV27; possibly TRBD1 for D (6 bases). Germline V CDR1 and CDR2: MNHEY, SMNVEV (reference sequence). V was shortened by 5 bases and J by 6 bases, with 14 bases between the two germline ends. CDR3 length: 14 residues. The CDR3 DNA is TGTGCCAGCAGTGTAATCAGGGGACGTCAGCCCCAGCATTTT. Its protein is CASSVIRGRQPQHF.

Written as DNA, the CDR3 is TGCGCCAGCAGCACTGTTGGGACAGGAAGCACAGATACGCAGTATTTT. Encoded protein: CASSTVGTGSTDTQYF. V gene TRBV5-1 combines with J gene TRBJ2-3, with 8 bases identical to TRBD1. V shed 4 bases and J 0 bases; nucleotides not matched to a gene: 7. The CDR3 has 16 residues. From germline, CDR1 is SGHRS and CDR2 YFSETQ.

The rearrangement joins TRBV27 to TRBJ2-7; 9 bases fit TRBD1. Germline CDR1 reads MNHEY; CDR2 reads SMNVEV (reference sequence). The CDR3 consists of 13 residues. With V trimmed by 6 bases and J by 5 bases, 5 bases remained unmatched. The CDR3 DNA is TGTGCCAGCAGGGGGACAGGGACCAACGAGCAGTACTTC. Its translation is CASRGTGTNEQYF.

The gene calls are TRBV5-4 and TRBJ1-2, with 7 bases fitting TRBD1. The CDR3 has 15 amino acids. J gave up 2 bases and V 4 bases, and 8 bases lay outside the gene matches. Per germline, CDR1 SGHNT and CDR2 YYREEE (reference sequence). CDR3 nucleotides: TGTGCCAGCAGCCCCTTGGGACAGTCCAACTATGGCTACACCTTC. Its translation: CASSPLGQSNYGYTF. Drawing the rest from reference TRBV5-4 and TRBJ1-2, the complete variable domain is ETGVTQSPTHLIKTRGQQVTLRCSSQSGHNTVSWYQQALGQGPQFIFQYYREEENGRGNFPPRFSGLQFPNYSSELNVNALELDDSALYLCASSPLGQSNYGYTFGSGTRLTVV.

The chain joins TRBV5-4 to TRBJ2-7; D is perhaps TRBD2 (6 bases). V lost 4 bases, J lost 3 bases, and 14 bases lay in between. The germline gives CDR1 SGHNT, CDR2 YYREEE (reference sequence). CDR3 length equals 14 residues. The DNA of the CDR3 is TGTGCCAGCAGCCCGGGGGTCACTAACTACGAGCAGTACGTC. This gives the protein CASSPGVTNYEQYV.

A few counts support this clone. The chain carries TRBV11-2 and TRBJ2-1; 13 bases match TRBD2. CDR3 length: 15 amino acids. Germline CDR1 is SGHAT and CDR2 is FQNNGV. V was clipped by 6 bases and J by 7 bases; unmatched bases: 6. In nucleotides, the CDR3 is TGTGCCAGCAGTCAACTAGCGGGAGGGAGTAATGAGCAGTTCTTC. It yields the protein CASSQLAGGSNEQFF.

The CDR3, as DNA: TGTGCCACCTCGTGGGGGGGCAGAGGAAATGAGCAGTTCTTC. Amino acids: CATSWGGRGNEQFF. This chain connects TRBV19 to TRBJ2-1, with D maybe TRBD2 (7 bases). The germline V gene has CDR1 LNHDA and CDR2 SQIVND (reference sequence). This CDR3 spans 14 amino acids. V was cut by 10 bases and J by 7 bases, with 20 bases left in between.

This chain connects TRBV5-1 to TRBJ2-2; TRBD1 matches at 7 bases. The CDR3 has 18 residues. Germline CDR1 SGHRS, CDR2 YFSETQ. J gave up 5 bases and V 0 bases, and 13 bases lay outside the gene matches. Here the CDR3 reads CASSLAGGRQGVTGELFF. CDR3 DNA sequence: TGCGCCAGCAGCTTGGCCGGTGGACGGCAGGGGGTAACCGGGGAGCTGTTTTTT.

The chain employs TRBV7-9 and TRBJ1-6; 8 nucleotides line up with TRBD1. Germline V gene lookup returns CDR1 SEHNR and CDR2 FQNEAQ (reference sequence). The CDR3 contains 12 residues. With V trimmed by 6 bases and J by 15 bases, 7 bases remained unmatched. The CDR3 reads CASRQDRGGLHF. For the CDR3, the DNA is TGTGCCAGCAGACAAGACAGGGGAGGCCTCCACTTT.

To note about this clone: Different DNA sequences within this sample yield the same CDR3. This chain connects TRBV30 to TRBJ2-5; D remains unclear. CDR3 length equals 13 residues. With 0 bases removed from V and 2 bases from J, the gap between germline ends came to 7 bases. From germline, CDR1 is GTSNPN and CDR2 SVGIG (reference sequence). The CDR3 DNA reads as TGTGCCTGGAGTGTCAGGTCTCAAGAGACCCAGTACTTC. Amino acids: CAWSVRSQETQYF.